One sample yielded the 22 T cell receptor beta chains listed below, sequenced in a study of blood T cell repertoires in COVID-19 (TCRdb year 2020). Libraries were constructed by the immunoSEQ multiplex PCR assay. In TCRdb, the immuneACCESS table is reduced to in-frame sequences with V and J assigned. These tables do not hold every clone; where another copy was compared, an unresolved V gene accounts for under half, and the others remain unexplained. The table for this sample lists roughly 500,000 clones; approximately 92% of them were counted only once. The top ten clonotypes cover about 0.91% of the sample. The sample was peripheral blood. The origin of the receptors is a man between 18 and 35 years old with COVID-19, enrolled during active disease.

This sequence joins TRBV7-8 and TRBJ2-7, with 9 bases identical to TRBD1. This CDR3 comprises 15 residues. From germline, CDR1 is SGHVS and CDR2 FQNEAQ. The J segment lost 3 bases and the V segment lost 5 bases, leaving 8 bases of the junction unmatched. This CDR3 reads CASSHAGTGFYEQYF. The CDR3, as DNA: TGTGCCAGCAGCCATGCCGGGACAGGGTTCTACGAGCAGTACTTC. Based on the CDR3 plus reference TRBV7-8 and TRBJ2-7, the full variable domain is GAGVSQSPRYKVAKRGQDVALRCDPISGHVSLFWYQQALGQGPEFLTYFQNEAQLDKSGLPSDRFFAERPEGSVSTLKIQRTQQEDSAVYLCASSHAGTGFYEQYFGPGTRLTVT.

J is TRBJ2-7 and V is TRBV5-4; TRBD2 might be the D (6 bases). From germline, CDR1 is SGHNT and CDR2 YYREEE (reference sequence). V gave up 1 base and J gave up 0 bases, with 11 bases separating them. The CDR3 is 15 amino acids. The CDR3 is CASSLLGGRSYEQYF. Here the CDR3 DNA reads TGTGCCAGCAGCTTGCTCGGGGGTCGCTCCTACGAGCAGTACTTC.

V usage is TRBV7-2 and J usage is TRBJ2-1; D may be TRBD2 (6 bases). Trimming took 2 bases from V and 4 from J, leaving 12 bases between them. CDR1 is SGHTA and CDR2 is FQGNSA in the germline V gene. CDR3 size: 15 residues. CDR3 bases: TGTGCCAGCAGCTTATCAGCTAGCGTATACAATGAGCAGTTCTTC. Protein product: CASSLSASVYNEQFF.

This sequence joins TRBV28 and TRBJ1-3; D not resolved. CDR3 length equals 14 residues. Germline values: CDR1 MDHEN, CDR2 SYDVKM. V lost 5 bases, J lost 3 bases, and 11 bases lay in between. The CDR3 loop is CASSPTWYGNTIYF. The CDR3 DNA sequence: TGTGCCAGCAGTCCTACGTGGTATGGAAACACCATATATTTT.

The CDR3 spells CASSSAWGGEGFTDTQYF. CDR3 bases: TGTGCCAGCAGCTCTGCATGGGGGGGAGAAGGTTTTACAGATACGCAGTATTTT. V is TRBV7-9 and J is TRBJ2-3; 7 bases line up with TRBD2. Germline V gene lookup returns CDR1 SEHNR and CDR2 FQNEAQ (reference sequence). The CDR3 sequence is 18 residues long. V was pared by 4 bases and J by 3 bases, with 16 bases of the junction left unmatched.

The chain links TRBV15 to TRBJ1-1; tentatively, D is TRBD1 (6 bases). Germline CDR1 is LNHNV and CDR2 is YYDKDF (reference sequence). Trimming pared 4 bases from V and 7 bases from J, leaving 16 bases between. The CDR3 length is 14 residues. In DNA, the CDR3 is TGTGCCACCAGCACCTTGAGGGGGGGCCTTGAAGCTTTCTTT. Amino acid sequence: CATSTLRGGLEAFF.

The CDR3 here is CASRTRGQTDTQYF. CDR3 DNA: TGTGCCAGCAGGACCAGAGGACAGACAGATACGCAGTATTTT. The chain employs TRBV2 and TRBJ2-3; maybe TRBD1 (6 bases). The V gene's germline CDR1 is SNHLY and CDR2 FYNNEI. There are 14 residues in the CDR3. Trimming took 6 bases from V and 3 from J, leaving 13 bases between them.

This chain uses TRBV2 with TRBJ2-7; 8 nucleotides align to TRBD1. Germline CDR1 and CDR2: SNHLY and FYNNEI. V shed 2 bases and J 2 bases; nucleotides not matched to a gene: 5. The CDR3 spans 15 residues. Here the CDR3 reads CASSEYRGLTYEQYF. CDR3 nucleotides: TGTGCCAGCAGTGAATACAGGGGGTTGACCTACGAGCAGTACTTC.

V is TRBV4-2 and J is TRBJ2-3; no firm D call. CDR1 is LGHNA and CDR2 is YNFKEQ in the germline V gene. Trimming shortened V by 0 bases and J by 0 bases, and 13 bases separated the two germline ends. This CDR3 comprises 17 residues. The CDR3 sequence: CASSQDSNPTSTDTQYF. The CDR3 DNA sequence: TGTGCCAGCAGCCAAGACTCCAACCCCACTAGCACAGATACGCAGTATTTT.

This rearrangement joins TRBV3-1 (or the pseudogene TRBV3-2) to TRBJ2-6; maybe TRBD2 (6 bases). This CDR3 has 19 residues. Germline CDR1 reads LGHDT; CDR2 reads YNNKEL (reference sequence). The V gene lost 3 bases and the J gene lost 0 bases, with 18 bases spanning the gap. CDR3 residues: CASSHFIGTLVSGANVLTF. Written as DNA, the CDR3 is TGTGCCAGCAGCCATTTTATCGGGACTCTTGTCTCTGGGGCCAACGTCCTGACTTTC.

The J gene is TRBJ2-2, the V gene TRBV11-3; possible D gene TRBD1, 6 bases. The CDR3 is 13 amino acids. Per germline, CDR1 SGHNT and CDR2 YENEEA. V was clipped by 5 bases and J by 6 bases, with 10 bases between them. As DNA, the CDR3 is TGTGCCAGCAGCCCGGGACACGCCGGGGAGCTGTTTTTT. Encoded protein: CASSPGHAGELFF.

The CDR3 nucleotides are TGTGCCAGCAGCTTGGGCGGGGGGGCGATTGAGACCCAGTACTTC. Residues: CASSLGGGAIETQYF. The rearrangement links TRBV5-4 to TRBJ2-5, with 9 nucleotides matching TRBD2. The CDR3 covers 15 residues. The germline V gene encodes CDR1 SGHNT and CDR2 YYREEE (reference sequence). V gave up 0 bases and J gave up 5 bases; unmatched junction bases: 5.

V gene TRBV6-1 combines with J gene TRBJ2-7; TRBD2 might be the D (6 bases). Germline V gene sequence: CDR1 MNHNS, CDR2 SASEGT. The V end was cut by 2 bases, the J end by 2 bases, with 19 bases between. This CDR3 is built from 17 residues. CDR3 amino acids: CASSEIFWGVSAYEQYF. CDR3 bases: TGTGCCAGCAGTGAAATCTTCTGGGGGGTTAGCGCCTACGAGCAGTACTTC.

The chain couples TRBV15 to TRBJ2-7; perhaps TRBD1 as D (5 bases). CDR1 LNHNV and CDR2 YYDKDF come from the germline V gene (reference sequence). This CDR3 has 14 residues. V was cut by 1 base and J by 4 bases, with 11 bases left in between. DNA of the CDR3: TGTGCCACCAGCAGAGTTCCAGGGCCATACGAGCAGTACTTC. Its translation is CATSRVPGPYEQYF.

V usage is TRBV19 and J usage is TRBJ1-5, with 7 bases matching TRBD1. There are 16 residues in the CDR3. V was clipped by 4 bases and J by 4 bases; unmatched bases: 10. Germline V gives CDR1 LNHDA, CDR2 SQIVND (reference sequence). CDR3 sequence reads: CASSTLSDRANQPQHF. The CDR3 DNA is TGTGCCAGTAGTACCCTTTCTGACAGGGCAAATCAGCCCCAGCATTTT.

The CDR3 loop is CASSAGGSYGYTF. As DNA, the CDR3 is TGTGCCAGCAGTGCAGGGGGCAGCTATGGCTACACCTTC. The chain carries TRBV2 and TRBJ1-2; TRBD1 agrees at 8 bases. CDR3 length equals 13 residues. V trimming: 4 bases; J trimming: 4 bases; junction bases outside the gene matches: 2. Germline lookup yields CDR1 SNHLY and CDR2 FYNNEI. The full variable domain, completed using reference TRBV2 and TRBJ1-2, is EPEVTQTPSHQVTQMGQEVILRCVPISNHLYFYWYRQILGQKVEFLVSFYNNEISEKSEIFDDQFSVERPDGSNFTLKIRSTKLEDSAMYFCASSAGGSYGYTFGSGTRLTVV.

CDR3 coding DNA: TGTGCCAGCAGCTTAGGCCCATCTAGCGGGTTCACCGGGGAGACCCAGTACTTC. Translation gives CASSLGPSSGFTGETQYF. This chain joins TRBV13 and TRBJ2-5; 8 nucleotides agree with TRBD2. The V and J ends lost 0 bases and 5 bases, in that order; junction bases with no gene match: 14. The germline CDR1 and CDR2 sequences are PRHDT and FYEKMQ (reference sequence). This CDR3 spans 18 amino acids.

With respect to this clone: At one end the junction does not follow the germline gene, possibly because of a read error. V gene TRBV28 combines with J gene TRBJ2-7; 8 nucleotides align to TRBD1. This CDR3 region has 14 residues. Looked up from germline, CDR1 is MDHEN and CDR2 is SYDVKM. DNA for the CDR3: TGTGCCAGCCGATCGGCAGGGGGCTCCGACGAGCAGTACTTC. This codes for CASRSAGGSDEQYF.

This sequence joins TRBV20-1 and TRBJ2-7; the D gene is possibly TRBD2 (7 bases). V lost 6 bases to trimming and J lost 7 bases, with 13 bases between them. Germline V gives CDR1 DFQATT, CDR2 SNEGSKA (reference sequence). This CDR3 is built from 11 residues. The CDR3 sequence: CSAAGAGEQYF. DNA of the CDR3: TGCAGTGCGGCGGGGGCTGGAGAGCAGTACTTC.

The chain employs TRBV5-1 and TRBJ2-1; 14 positions match TRBD2. CDR1 is SGHRS, CDR2 YFSETQ, per germline. V lost 3 bases and J lost 9; bases outside the gene matches: 5. There are 15 residues in the CDR3. CDR3 coding DNA: TGCGCCAGCAGCTCTGGGACTAGCGGGAGCGGTGAGCAGTTCTTC. It specifies CASSSGTSGSGEQFF.

The CDR3 sequence: CASSATLGENTEAFF. DNA of the CDR3: TGTGCCAGCAGCGCAACGCTAGGCGAGAACACTGAAGCTTTCTTT. The chain combines TRBV11-2 with TRBJ1-1, with D hard to call. The CDR3 totals 15 residues. Deletions cut 5 bases from V and 1 base from J, with 14 bases between. Germline V gene sequence: CDR1 SGHAT, CDR2 FQNNGV.

This clone appeared once. The V and J genes are TRBV7-2 and TRBJ1-1; D remains unclear. CDR3 size: 14 residues. V was shortened by 3 bases and J by 3 bases, with 11 bases between the two germline ends. In germline, CDR1 is SGHTA, CDR2 FQGNSA. The CDR3 spells CASSFFLRDTEAFF. The CDR3 DNA is TGTGCCAGCAGCTTTTTCCTCCGGGACACTGAAGCTTTCTTT.